This T cell receptor beta chain appears in the sequencing data of a study of blood T cell repertoires in COVID-19. About the research overall: The samples span acute and convalescent COVID-19 from the United States, Italy and Spain. Sources were T cells, B-cell-depleted T cells, or PBMCs; the material itself was cDNA or gDNA.

Some clones are missing from TCRdb's copy, which holds only in-frame ones; the method was immunoSEQ multiplex PCR. Of about 230,000 clones listed, more than 65% are singletons. Germline assignment: CDR1 SGHDT and CDR2 YYEEEE. Between the trimmed V and J ends, which lost 0 bases and 3 bases, there was a span of 12 bases. The CDR3 loop spans 15 amino acids. This clone was seen a handful of times. The source material was peripheral blood. The receptor comes from an elderly woman with acute or convalescent COVID-19. The chain carries TRBV5-6 and TRBJ1-1; D is possibly TRBD1 (6 bases). CDR3 amino acids: CASSLAGGGDTEAFF. The CDR3 DNA reads TGTGCCAGCAGCTTGGCGGGGGGCGGGGACACTGAAGCTTTCTTT.